This entry lists 18 T cell receptor beta chains sequenced from one sample in a study of cytomegalovirus exposure and HLA in healthy donors. This PCR relied on a set of 60 Vbeta primers and 13 Jbeta primers. Produced via immunoSEQ multiplex PCR; TCRdb's table is partial and in-frame only. This table holds over 100,000 clones, approximately 9% found once. The sample was PBMCs. These receptors all come from a woman in her forties in good health and CMV-seropositive.

This clone was seen a few times. The chain employs TRBV5-1 and TRBJ1-1; a possible D gene is TRBD1 (6 bases). The germline V gene has CDR1 SGHRS and CDR2 YFSETQ. V was clipped by 4 bases and J by 4 bases, with 17 bases between them. This CDR3 contains 15 residues. CDR3: CASSLVDRLVTEAFF. The CDR3 DNA is TGCGCCAGCAGCCTAGTTGACAGGCTGGTCACTGAAGCTTTCTTT.

The rearrangement joins TRBV2 to TRBJ2-2; 8 bases are a match to TRBD2. J was trimmed by 1 base and V by 2 bases; bases with no gene match: 0. CDR1 and CDR2 from the germline V gene are SNHLY and FYNNEI. The CDR3 is 15 amino acids. Here the CDR3 reads CASSELAGNTGELFF. The CDR3 DNA is TGTGCCAGCAGTGAACTAGCGGGGAACACCGGGGAGCTGTTTTTT.

This clone was counted between two and nine times. The chain is built from TRBV27 and TRBJ2-1; TRBD2 matches at 7 bases. This CDR3 comprises 14 residues. V shed 10 bases, J shed 0 bases, and the junction held 6 bases outside the gene matches. Germline lookup yields CDR1 MNHEY and CDR2 SMNVEV (reference sequence). The CDR3 nucleotides are TGTGCCACCTTGGGGGGGACCTCCTACAATGAGCAGTTCTTC. Translating it yields CATLGGTSYNEQFF.

About this clone itself: Germline is not matched at one junction end, which may reflect a read error. The chain has TRBV9 and TRBJ2-5; 10 bases map to TRBD2. CDR1 and CDR2 from the germline V gene are SGDLS and YYNGEE. The CDR3 extends over 15 amino acids. CDR3 bases: TGTGCCAGCAGCGTAGATAGCGGGGGGCAAGTGACCCAGTACTTC. Protein sequence: CASSVDSGGQVTQYF.

This clone was seen only a few times. J is TRBJ2-7 and V is TRBV5-6; tentative D call: TRBD1 (6 bases). V was clipped by 0 bases and J by 3 bases, with 10 bases between them. The CDR3 totals 14 residues. From germline, CDR1 is SGHDT and CDR2 YYEEEE. CDR3 region: CASSLGGQIYEQYF. The CDR3, as DNA: TGTGCCAGCAGCTTGGGGGGACAAATCTACGAGCAGTACTTC. The full variable domain, in which reference TRBV5-6 and TRBJ2-7 provide the parts outside the CDR3, is DAGVTQSPTHLIKTRGQQVTLRCSPKSGHDTVSWYQQALGQGPQFIFQYYEEEERQRGNFPDRFSGHQFPNYSSELNVNALLLGDSALYLCASSLGGQIYEQYFGPGTRLTVT.

This clone was found a few times. The chain recombines TRBV5-1 with TRBJ1-1; tentative D call: TRBD1 (5 bases). From germline, CDR1 is SGHRS and CDR2 YFSETQ. Trimming left V 4 bases short and J 1 base short, with 17 bases between. This CDR3 region has 16 residues. The CDR3 DNA is TGCGCCAGCAGCCCGGTTAGGGGCAGTCGGAACACTGAAGCTTTCTTT. Residues: CASSPVRGSRNTEAFF.

This clone was seen a few times. The chain has TRBV7-8 and TRBJ2-1; 9 bases are a match to TRBD2. CDR1 SGHVS and CDR2 FQNEAQ come from the germline V gene. V lost 6 bases and J lost 10; bases outside the gene matches: 10. The CDR3 runs 14 residues. CDR3 coding DNA: TGTGCCAGCAGACGGGGACTAGCTGATGGGGAGCAGTTCTTC. It yields the protein CASRRGLADGEQFF.

The table lists this clone with a few counts. V and J are TRBV19 and TRBJ1-1; 7 nucleotides line up with TRBD1. Germline CDR1 reads LNHDA; CDR2 reads SQIVND (reference sequence). The CDR3 length is 14 residues. Trimming took 6 bases from V and 0 from J; bases not matched to a gene: 4. The CDR3: CASRDRAVNTEAFF. The CDR3 DNA sequence: TGTGCCAGTAGAGACAGGGCGGTGAACACTGAAGCTTTCTTT. Complete variable domain (other parts from reference TRBV19 and TRBJ1-1): DGGITQSPKYLFRKEGQNVTLSCEQNLNHDAMYWYRQDPGQGLRLIYYSQIVNDFQKGDIAEGYSVSREKKESFPLTVTSAQKNPTAFYLCASRDRAVNTEAFFGQGTRLTVV.

The chain has TRBV5-1 and TRBJ2-1; 13 bases agree with TRBD2. V lost 5 bases, J lost 6 bases, and 5 bases stayed unmatched. Germline V lookup: CDR1 SGHRS, CDR2 YFSETQ. The CDR3 contains 15 residues. In DNA, the CDR3 is TGCGCCAGCAGTACTACTAGCGGGGGGGCCAATGAGCAGTTCTTC. This translates into CASSTTSGGANEQFF.

This chain uses TRBV7-2 with TRBJ1-4, with 9 bases aligning to TRBD1. CDR3 length equals 15 residues. In germline, CDR1 is SGHTA, CDR2 FQGNSA. Losses at the gene ends were 5 bases for V and 6 bases for J; bases not matched to a gene: 7. CDR3 DNA: TGTGCCAGCAGCGGGAGGGGACAGGGCTATGAAAAACTGTTTTTT. This codes for CASSGRGQGYEKLFF. The variable domain in full, completed from reference TRBV7-2 and TRBJ1-4, reads GAGVSQSPSNKVTEKGKDVELRCDPISGHTALYWYRQSLGQGLEFLIYFQGNSAPDKSGLPSDRFSAERTGGSVSTLTIQRTQQEDSAVYLCASSGRGQGYEKLFFGSGTQLSVL.

This clone was counted a few times. The chain uses TRBV14 and TRBJ2-1; no reliable D call. CDR3 length: 13 amino acids. V lost 6 bases, J lost 10 bases, and 16 bases lay in between. Per the germline V gene, CDR1 is SGHDN and CDR2 is FVKESK. For the CDR3, the DNA is TGTGCCAGCAGGCGACAAAGCACATCCGAGCAGTTCTTC. Amino acid sequence: CASRRQSTSEQFF. Filled out from reference TRBV14 and TRBJ2-1, the complete variable domain reads EAGVTQFPSHSVIEKGQTVTLRCDPISGHDNLYWYRRVMGKEIKFLLHFVKESKQDESGMPNNRFLAERTGGTYSTLKVQPAELEDSGVYFCASRRQSTSEQFFGPGTRLTVL.

This clone was observed a few times. The chain employs TRBV5-1 and TRBJ2-3, with D perhaps TRBD2 (7 bases). The CDR3 is 14 amino acids. Germline values: CDR1 SGHRS, CDR2 YFSETQ. V lost 0 bases and J lost 3, with 8 bases in between. The DNA of the CDR3 is TGCGCCAGCAGCTTGGAGGGGGGGACAGATACGCAGTATTTT. Translated: CASSLEGGTDTQYF.

In DNA form, the CDR3 reads TGCGCCAGCAGCCTGCACGGACAGGGAGGCACTGAAGCTTTCTTT. This encodes CASSLHGQGGTEAFF. The genes are TRBV4-1 and TRBJ1-1; 8 bases agree with TRBD1. Germline V gives CDR1 MGHRA, CDR2 YSYEKL. Trimming at V came to 4 bases and at J to 4 bases, leaving 8 bases not matched to a gene. The CDR3 is 15 residues long.

The sample holds a few counts of this clone. This sequence joins TRBV5-1 and TRBJ1-5, with 8 bases aligning to TRBD1. The germline V gene encodes CDR1 SGHRS and CDR2 YFSETQ. V lost 4 bases to trimming and J lost 5 bases; unmatched junction nucleotides: 8. This CDR3 is built from 15 residues. The CDR3 sequence: CASSLTAGGDQPQHF. The CDR3 coding sequence is TGCGCCAGCAGCCTCACCGCAGGGGGCGATCAGCCCCAGCATTTT.

This chain uses TRBV9 with TRBJ1-3, with TRBD1 matching over 7 bases. CDR3 size: 15 residues. Germline trimming cut 3 bases from V and 0 bases from J; bases unmatched to any gene: 3. CDR1 is SGDLS, CDR2 YYNGEE, per germline. CDR3 bases: TGTGCCAGCAGCGCCCACAGGGGCTCTGGAAACACCATATATTTT. Translation: CASSAHRGSGNTIYF.

This chain uses TRBV5-1 with TRBJ1-4; D gene unclear. V was clipped by 7 bases and J by 8 bases, with 15 bases between them. CDR1 SGHRS and CDR2 YFSETQ come from the germline V gene. CDR3 length equals 13 residues. In DNA form, the CDR3 reads TGCGCCAGCGCGGGCCTGGAGCGGGAAAAACTGTTTTTT. This sequence encodes CASAGLEREKLFF.

In its sample, this clone was seen a few times. This chain joins TRBV4-1 and TRBJ2-7; 12 bases match TRBD2. The V and J ends lost 1 base and 5 bases, in that order; junction bases with no gene match: 6. Germline V gene sequence: CDR1 MGHRA, CDR2 YSYEKL. The length of the CDR3 is 16 residues. DNA of the CDR3: TGCGCCAGCAGCCAAGTCACTAGCGGGGGGCAGGACGAGCAGTACTTC. Translation gives CASSQVTSGGQDEQYF.

The chain couples TRBV4-1 to TRBJ1-2, with D tentatively TRBD1 (6 bases). The V gene lost 0 bases and the J gene lost 0 bases, with 11 bases spanning the gap. The CDR3 length is 16 residues. CDR1 and CDR2 (germline): MGHRA, YSYEKL. The CDR3 sequence is CASSQEAGASNYGYTF. The CDR3 nucleotides are TGCGCCAGCAGCCAAGAAGCAGGGGCCTCTAACTATGGCTACACCTTC.